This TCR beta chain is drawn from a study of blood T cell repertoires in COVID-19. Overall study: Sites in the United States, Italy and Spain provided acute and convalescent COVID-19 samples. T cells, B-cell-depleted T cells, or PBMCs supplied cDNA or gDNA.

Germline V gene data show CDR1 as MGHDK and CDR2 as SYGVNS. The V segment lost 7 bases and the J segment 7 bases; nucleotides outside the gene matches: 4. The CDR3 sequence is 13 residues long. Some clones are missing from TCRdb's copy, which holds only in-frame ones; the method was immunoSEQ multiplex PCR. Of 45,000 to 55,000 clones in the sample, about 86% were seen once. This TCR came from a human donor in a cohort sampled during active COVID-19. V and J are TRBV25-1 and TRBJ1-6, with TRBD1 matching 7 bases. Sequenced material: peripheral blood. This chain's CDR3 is CASKGQFNSPLHF. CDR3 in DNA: TGTGCCAGCAAGGGACAGTTCAATTCACCCCTCCACTTT.